This TCR beta chain originates from a study of T cell responses to AZD1222 COVID-19 vaccine. V was clipped by 5 bases and J by 1 base, with 13 bases between them. The CDR3 is made up of 15 amino acids. The germline V gene encodes CDR1 MDHEN and CDR2 SYDVKM. Sequencing was performed with immunoSEQ multiplex PCR; in TCRdb, only in-frame clones are kept and a portion is missing. This table holds about 120,000 clones, roughly 87% found once. The material was peripheral blood, obtained on day 0 of MenACWY control vaccination. The chain carries TRBV28 and TRBJ2-3; no clear D gene. The TCR comes from an adult in good health. The CDR3 DNA follows: TGTGCCAGCAGTGACCATGGGTCGGGCACAGATACGCAGTATTTT. Encoded protein: CASSDHGSGTDTQYF.